Following are 25 T cell receptor beta chains from one sample sequenced in a study of blood T cell repertoires in COVID-19. The table came from immunoSEQ multiplex PCR; TCRdb's copy has only in-frame clones and leaves some out. The table includes approximately 70,000 clones, about 70% detected once. What was sequenced was peripheral blood. These receptors came from a woman aged 70-85 years with acute or convalescent COVID-19.

This clone was observed a few times. The J gene is TRBJ1-1, the V gene TRBV5-1, with D unclear. Germline values: CDR1 SGHRS, CDR2 YFSETQ. Trimming took off 4 bases at V and 2 bases at J, with 12 bases between the two ends. This CDR3 is 14 amino acids long. CDR3: CASSADYGNTEAFF. Written as DNA, the CDR3 is TGCGCCAGCAGCGCCGACTATGGAAACACTGAAGCTTTCTTT.

This chain connects TRBV25-1 to TRBJ1-2; 8 nucleotides line up with TRBD1. The CDR3 sequence is 16 residues long. Germline trimming cut 2 bases from V and 8 bases from J; bases unmatched to any gene: 13. Germline CDR1 is MGHDK and CDR2 is SYGVNS. Here the CDR3 DNA reads TGTGCCAGCAGTGAACCCAACGCCGGACAGGGAGGCGGCTACACCTTC. Amino acids: CASSEPNAGQGGGYTF.

This clone was found once. The chain links TRBV6-2 or TRBV6-3 to TRBJ2-1; 10 bases align to TRBD2. Germline V gives CDR1 MNHEY, CDR2 SVGEGT. The CDR3 spans 15 residues. V dropped 2 bases and J dropped 7; count of bases not matched to a gene: 5. CDR3 coding DNA: TGTGCCAGCAGTTACGAAGCGGGAGGGAGGAATGAGCAGTTCTTC. It yields the protein CASSYEAGGRNEQFF.

The genes are TRBV11-2 and TRBJ2-7, with 9 bases identical to TRBD1. Looked up from germline, CDR1 is SGHAT and CDR2 is FQNNGV. There are 13 residues in the CDR3. The trim removed 5 bases at V and 7 bases at J, leaving 6 bases unmatched. CDR3 region: CASSRTGAGEQYF. The CDR3 region has the DNA TGTGCCAGCAGCCGGACAGGGGCAGGGGAGCAGTACTTC.

This chain connects TRBV2 to TRBJ2-5; 9 bases align to TRBD1. This CDR3 has 15 residues. Germline-derived CDR1 and CDR2 are SNHLY and FYNNEI. The V gene end was trimmed by 7 bases and the J gene end by 3 bases; junction bases not matched to a gene: 9. The DNA of the CDR3 is TGTGCCAGCACCAGAGACAGGGGGTCTGAAGAGACCCAGTACTTC. Amino acids: CASTRDRGSEETQYF.

This clone appeared a single time. The chain is built from TRBV3-1 (or the pseudogene TRBV3-2) and TRBJ2-3; 9 nucleotides agree with TRBD1. The CDR3 extends over 18 amino acids. The germline gives CDR1 LGHDT, CDR2 YNNKEL (reference sequence). V was pared by 0 bases and J by 5 bases, with 12 bases of the junction left unmatched. The CDR3 DNA follows: TGTGCCAGCAGCCAAGACCCGGGACAGGGACTTAAGGGAGATACGCAGTATTTT. It specifies CASSQDPGQGLKGDTQYF.

The gene calls are TRBV6-6 and TRBJ1-5; 7 bases fit TRBD1. The V gene end was trimmed by 7 bases and the J gene end by 3 bases; junction bases not matched to a gene: 6. Germline CDR1 MNHNY, CDR2 SVGAGI (reference sequence). The CDR3 spans 14 residues. The CDR3 DNA follows: TGTGCCAGCAATCCCGGGACAGACAATCAGCCCCAGCATTTT. Its protein product is CASNPGTDNQPQHF.

V and J are TRBV4-1 and TRBJ2-1; D is unresolved. Trimming pared 0 bases from V and 1 base from J, leaving 10 bases between. CDR1 and CDR2 (germline): MGHRA, YSYEKL. The CDR3 covers 16 residues. The CDR3 DNA is TGCGCCAGCAGCCAAGAATCAACATCATCCTACAATGAGCAGTTCTTC. Protein sequence: CASSQESTSSYNEQFF.

This chain joins TRBV7-9 and TRBJ1-2; no reliable D call. The CDR3 spans 11 residues. The V gene's germline CDR1 is SEHNR and CDR2 FQNEAQ (reference sequence). The V end lost 3 bases, the J end lost 6 bases, and 5 bases lay between the germline ends. The CDR3 DNA follows: TGTGCCAGCAGCTTGCAGGATGGCTACACCTTC. Translation gives CASSLQDGYTF.

This chain links TRBV30 with TRBJ1-1; D gene unclear. The CDR3 sequence is 13 residues long. Germline V lookup: CDR1 GTSNPN, CDR2 SVGIG (reference sequence). V was clipped by 3 bases and J by 4 bases, with 12 bases between them. CDR3 bases: TGTGCCTGGAGAATGAGCAGGTCCACTGAAGCTTTCTTT. It specifies CAWRMSRSTEAFF.

The V and J genes are TRBV27 and TRBJ2-7; 9 bases agree with TRBD1. The CDR3 runs to 14 residues. With V trimmed by 2 bases and J by 7 bases, 6 bases remained unmatched. Germline V CDR1 and CDR2: MNHEY, SMNVEV (reference sequence). The CDR3 reads CASSLGTGSLEQYF. CDR3 in DNA: TGTGCCAGCAGTTTAGGGACAGGGTCTTTAGAGCAGTACTTC.

A few counts support this clone. The chain employs TRBV6-5 and TRBJ1-1; D perhaps matches TRBD1 (6 bases). With 8 bases removed from V and 2 bases from J, the gap between germline ends came to 15 bases. Germline V CDR1 and CDR2: MNHEY, SVGAGI. The CDR3 has 14 residues. The CDR3 DNA is TGTGCCAGCGGGGAGAGGGGACACAACACTGAAGCTTTCTTT. It specifies CASGERGHNTEAFF.

The CDR3 DNA reads TGTGCCAGTAACTACGGGGGAGCTGGGGCCAACGTCCTGACTTTC. This codes for CASNYGGAGANVLTF. The V call is TRBV25-1, the J call TRBJ2-6; weak D call: TRBD2 (6 bases). V lost 9 bases, J lost 2 bases, and 14 bases lay in between. CDR1 is MGHDK and CDR2 is SYGVNS in the germline V gene. The CDR3 is 15 amino acids.

V gene TRBV6-1 combines with J gene TRBJ2-6; a possible D gene is TRBD2 (5 bases). V was shortened by 2 bases and J by 2 bases, with 7 bases between the two germline ends. The CDR3 is 15 amino acids. Germline-derived CDR1 and CDR2 are MNHNS and SASEGT. This CDR3 is CASSEWGAGANVLTF. The CDR3 DNA reads TGTGCCAGCAGTGAATGGGGAGCTGGGGCCAACGTCCTGACTTTC.

This clone was observed a few times. The chain uses TRBV5-1 and TRBJ1-3, with TRBD1 identical over 7 bases. From germline, CDR1 is SGHRS and CDR2 YFSETQ. The CDR3 is made up of 15 amino acids. V lost 2 bases, J lost 3 bases, and 5 bases stayed unmatched. The CDR3 sequence is CASSFVGQIGNTIYF. The DNA of the CDR3 is TGCGCCAGCAGCTTTGTGGGACAGATTGGAAACACCATATATTTT.

The sample holds one count of this clone. This chain links TRBV19 with TRBJ2-1, with 8 bases aligning to TRBD2. This CDR3 is built from 15 residues. Unmatched junction bases numbered 12, after V lost 5 bases and J lost 9 bases. Germline V CDR1 and CDR2: LNHDA, SQIVND (reference sequence). CDR3 DNA sequence: TGTGCCAGTAGTCGATCGCTAGCGGGTGTAAGTGAGCAGTTCTTC. It encodes CASSRSLAGVSEQFF.

The V gene is TRBV5-1, the J gene TRBJ1-2; 7 bases line up with TRBD1. The CDR3 is 15 amino acids. From germline, CDR1 is SGHRS and CDR2 YFSETQ. V lost 4 bases and J lost 5; bases outside the gene matches: 11. CDR3 sequence reads: CASSLGGGRGYGYTF. The CDR3 DNA reads TGCGCCAGCAGCCTGGGAGGGGGCAGGGGATATGGCTACACCTTC. The full variable domain, in which reference TRBV5-1 and TRBJ1-2 provide the parts outside the CDR3, is KAGVTQTPRYLIKTRGQQVTLSCSPISGHRSVSWYQQTPGQGLQFLFEYFSETQRNKGNFPGRFSGRQFSNSRSEMNVSTLELGDSALYLCASSLGGGRGYGYTFGSGTRLTVV.

The CDR3 nucleotides are TGTGCCAGCAGTCCGGGGAGCGGGAGCAGGGATACGCAGTATTTT. Amino acid sequence: CASSPGSGSRDTQYF. The chain links TRBV7-3 to TRBJ2-3, with TRBD2 identical over 8 bases. The CDR3 loop spans 15 amino acids. J lost 6 bases, V lost 6 bases, and 11 bases had no gene match. From germline, CDR1 is SGHTA and CDR2 FQGTGA.

The rearrangement joins TRBV19 to TRBJ2-2, with 8 bases identical to TRBD1. From germline, CDR1 is LNHDA and CDR2 SQIVND (reference sequence). V shed 6 bases and J 4 bases; nucleotides not matched to a gene: 4. This CDR3 spans 14 amino acids. The CDR3 DNA sequence: TGTGCCAGTAGCCCGACAGGGGCCACCGGGGAGCTGTTTTTT. It codes for CASSPTGATGELFF.

The chain employs TRBV6-6 and TRBJ1-3; D gene ambiguous. The CDR3 spans 13 residues. V was shortened by 7 bases and J by 0 bases, with 7 bases between the two germline ends. Germline V gene data show CDR1 as MNHNY and CDR2 as SVGAGI (reference sequence). For the CDR3, the DNA is TGTGCCAGCATGGGCTACTCTGGAAACACCATATATTTT. Amino acid sequence: CASMGYSGNTIYF.

This sequence joins TRBV5-6 and TRBJ2-7; the D gene is possibly TRBD1 (6 bases). The CDR3 runs to 14 residues. V lost 4 bases to trimming and J lost 6 bases, with 17 bases between them. Germline CDR1 and CDR2: SGHDT and YYEEEE. The CDR3 protein is CASSPDRLLGEQYF. In nucleotides, the CDR3 is TGTGCCAGCAGCCCCGACAGGCTCTTGGGCGAGCAGTACTTC.

This chain connects TRBV28 to TRBJ2-2; D remains unclear. Per germline, CDR1 MDHEN and CDR2 SYDVKM. CDR3 length: 11 amino acids. V shed 7 bases and J shed 3 bases, with 3 bases lying between them. The CDR3 is CASTYTGELFF. In DNA form, the CDR3 reads TGTGCCAGCACCTACACCGGGGAGCTGTTTTTT. Combining the CDR3 with reference TRBV28 and TRBJ2-2 gives the whole variable domain DVKVTQSSRYLVKRTGEKVFLECVQDMDHENMFWYRQDPGLGLRLIYFSYDVKMKEKGDIPEGYSVSREKKERFSLILESASTNQTSMYLCASTYTGELFFGEGSRLTVL.

Note on this clone: The sample holds other DNA sequences that translate to the same CDR3. The genes are TRBV18 and TRBJ1-6, with 10 positions matching TRBD1. This CDR3 has 14 residues. J was trimmed by 8 bases and V by 4 bases; bases with no gene match: 2. Looked up from germline, CDR1 is KGHSH and CDR2 is LQKENI. The CDR3 spells CASSRDRGDSPLHF. The CDR3 DNA reads as TGTGCCAGCTCACGGGACAGGGGCGATTCACCCCTCCACTTT.

This chain connects TRBV5-1 to TRBJ2-3, with 9 bases lining up with TRBD1. With V trimmed by 0 bases and J by 3 bases, 5 bases remained unmatched. The CDR3 extends over 16 amino acids. In germline, CDR1 is SGHRS, CDR2 YFSETQ. This CDR3 reads CASSLETGGRTDTQYF. CDR3 nucleotides: TGCGCCAGCAGCTTGGAAACAGGGGGCAGAACAGATACGCAGTATTTT.

The rearrangement joins TRBV9 to TRBJ1-3; D remains ambiguous. V gave up 0 bases and J gave up 4 bases, with 14 bases separating them. Germline lookup yields CDR1 SGDLS and CDR2 YYNGEE. The CDR3 runs 16 residues. DNA for the CDR3: TGTGCCAGCAGCGTAGGGGCCGCGGGCTCGGGAAACACCATATATTTT. Translation gives CASSVGAAGSGNTIYF.